Presented here are 27 T cell receptor beta chains from one specimen sequenced in a study of blood T cells in healthy people across ages. Through a sample-barcoded 5' primer and a J-beta primer mix, a second PCR was run for roughly 7 to 11 cycles. TCRdb ran MiXCR on the 5' RACE reads and lists one entry per CDR3 protein. The sample has approximately 800,000 distinct CDR3 sequences, 55% to 70% seen once. Sequences were obtained from blood. Receptor source: a man in his thirties or forties in good health.

The rearrangement links TRBV10-3 to TRBJ1-5; D remains ambiguous. The CDR3 length is 14 residues. The ends were cut back, 7 bases at V and 6 bases at J, with 16 bases in the middle. CDR1 ENHRY and CDR2 SYGVKD come from the germline V gene. The CDR3 reads CAIIYNNQSQPQHF. CDR3 coding DNA: TGTGCCATCATCTACAACAATCAGAGTCAGCCCCAGCATTTT.

The rearrangement joins TRBV29-1 to TRBJ1-2, with D uncertain. The V end lost 6 bases, the J end lost 1 base, and 6 bases lay between the germline ends. CDR1 and CDR2 (germline): SQVTM, ANQGSEA. The CDR3 has 11 amino acids. CDR3 nucleotides: TGCAGCGTGGACGATAACTATGGCTACACCTTC. This codes for CSVDDNYGYTF.

The chain uses TRBV27 and TRBJ2-1; the D gene is possibly TRBD1 (5 bases). Per germline, CDR1 MNHEY and CDR2 SMNVEV (reference sequence). The germline V and J ends were trimmed by 6 bases and 7 bases, with 19 bases remaining between them. The CDR3 contains 15 residues. Written as DNA, the CDR3 is TGTGCCAGCAGCCCTGGTAAGGGGATTAGAAATGAGCAGTTCTTC. This sequence encodes CASSPGKGIRNEQFF.

J is TRBJ2-1 and V is TRBV21-1. TRBV21-1 is a listed pseudogene. The CDR3 spans 17 residues. CDR3 in DNA: TGTGCCAGCAGGAACGGACCTTCTAGCGACTCCTACAATGAGCAGTTCTTC. This encodes CASRNGPSSDSYNEQFF.

The chain combines TRBV27 with TRBJ2-6, with TRBD1 matching over 7 bases. V dropped 5 bases and J dropped 2; count of bases not matched to a gene: 3. Germline V gives CDR1 MNHEY, CDR2 SMNVEV (reference sequence). The CDR3 is 15 amino acids. CDR3 sequence: CASSPTGPGANVLTF. CDR3 nucleotide sequence: TGTGCCAGCAGTCCGACAGGGCCTGGGGCCAACGTCCTGACTTTC.

With respect to this clonotype: At one end the junction does not follow the germline gene, possibly because of a read error. This chain uses TRBV2 with TRBJ2-3; D is perhaps TRBD1 (6 bases). Germline values: CDR1 SNHLY, CDR2 FYNNEI. The CDR3 runs to 16 residues. In DNA, the CDR3 is TGCGCCAGCAGTGATCATAGTAGGGGGTTCACAGATACGCAGTATTTT. Amino acid sequence: CASSDHSRGFTDTQYF. Looking up the rest from reference TRBV2 and TRBJ2-3 gives the full variable domain: EPEVTQTPSHQVTQMGQEVILRCVPISNHLYFYWYRQILGQKVEFLVSFYNNEISEKSEIFDDQFSVERPDGSNFTLKIRSTKLEDSAMYFCASSDHSRGFTDTQYFGPGTRLTVL.

The V call is TRBV7-2, the J call TRBJ2-7, with 8 bases fitting TRBD1. Germline assignment: CDR1 SGHTA and CDR2 FQGNSA. The CDR3 spans 14 residues. J was trimmed by 6 bases and V by 3 bases; bases with no gene match: 7. CDR3: CASSFSQGAREQYF. In nucleotides, the CDR3 is TGTGCCAGCAGCTTTTCCCAGGGGGCGCGCGAGCAGTACTTC. The full variable domain, rest sourced from reference TRBV7-2 and TRBJ2-7, is GAGVSQSPSNKVTEKGKDVELRCDPISGHTALYWYRQSLGQGLEFLIYFQGNSAPDKSGLPSDRFSAERTGGSVSTLTIQRTQQEDSAVYLCASSFSQGAREQYFGPGTRLTVT.

This chain uses TRBV3-1 with TRBJ2-3; D perhaps matches TRBD1 (6 bases). Trimming took off 5 bases at V and 6 bases at J, with 15 bases between the two ends. CDR1 and CDR2 from the germline V gene are LGHDT and YNNKEL (reference sequence). This CDR3 has 14 amino acids. The CDR3 loop reads CASSSTGQSDTQYF. For the CDR3, the DNA is TGTGCCAGCAGCTCTACGGGACAATCGGATACGCAGTATTTT.

This clonotype was counted ten times or more. V and J are TRBV12-3 or TRBV12-4 and TRBJ2-3; 7 positions agree with TRBD1. J was trimmed by 5 bases and V by 4 bases; bases with no gene match: 6. The CDR3 has 14 residues. In DNA form, the CDR3 reads TGTGCCAGCAGTTGCAGGGGGACCGGAGATACGCAGTATTTT. Encoded protein: CASSCRGTGDTQYF.

This clonotype was counted between two and nine times. This sequence joins TRBV7-2 and TRBJ1-6; 8 nucleotides agree with TRBD1. There are 17 residues in the CDR3. CDR1 SGHTA and CDR2 FQGNSA come from the germline V gene. The V segment lost 0 bases and the J segment 9 bases; nucleotides outside the gene matches: 10. CDR3 loop: CASSLAPTGQGGSPLHF. In DNA, the CDR3 is TGTGCCAGCAGCTTAGCCCCGACAGGACAGGGAGGTTCACCCCTCCACTTT. Based on the CDR3 plus reference TRBV7-2 and TRBJ1-6, the full variable domain is GAGVSQSPSNKVTEKGKDVELRCDPISGHTALYWYRQSLGQGLEFLIYFQGNSAPDKSGLPSDRFSAERTGGSVSTLTIQRTQQEDSAVYLCASSLAPTGQGGSPLHFGNGTRLTVT.

A few counts support this clonotype. The CDR3 reads CSAKDTGYGYTF. The CDR3 coding sequence is TGCAGTGCTAAAGACACCGGCTATGGCTACACCTTC. This sequence joins TRBV20-1 and TRBJ1-2; D is unclear. The germline V and J ends were trimmed by 4 bases and 4 bases, with 10 bases remaining between them. CDR3 size: 12 residues. Germline assignment: CDR1 DFQATT and CDR2 SNEGSKA (reference sequence).

The genes are TRBV6-1 and TRBJ1-5, with 12 positions matching TRBD1. J was trimmed by 5 bases and V by 8 bases; bases with no gene match: 4. CDR1 is MNHNS, CDR2 SASEGT, per germline. CDR3 length: 14 residues. The DNA for the CDR3 is TGTGCCAGCCGGGACAGGGGGCCATATCAGCCCCAGCATTTT. Translation: CASRDRGPYQPQHF.

V is TRBV7-9 and J is TRBJ2-1, with 14 bases fitting TRBD2. This CDR3 is 17 amino acids long. Germline V gene data show CDR1 as SEHNR and CDR2 as FQNEAQ (reference sequence). V was clipped by 5 bases and J by 6 bases; unmatched bases: 9. The CDR3 loop is CASSPGTSGRLVNEQFF. The CDR3 DNA is TGTGCCAGCAGCCCCGGGACTAGCGGGAGATTGGTCAATGAGCAGTTCTTC.

The chain couples TRBV20-1 to TRBJ1-2, with D possibly matching TRBD1 (5 bases). Germline V gene lookup returns CDR1 DFQATT and CDR2 SNEGSKA (reference sequence). CDR3 length: 13 amino acids. CDR3: CGLGGGFNYGYTF. The CDR3, as DNA: TGCGGTCTCGGGGGAGGCTTTAACTATGGCTACACCTTC.

The rearrangement links TRBV7-3 to TRBJ2-7; 10 nucleotides agree with TRBD1. Losses at the gene ends were 5 bases for V and 5 bases for J; bases not matched to a gene: 6. CDR1 and CDR2 from the germline V gene are SGHTA and FQGTGA. This CDR3 is 14 amino acids long. The CDR3 nucleotides are TGTGCCAGCAGCGCAACCGGGACAGGGGACGAGCAGTACTTC. It is translated as CASSATGTGDEQYF.

This chain uses TRBV2 with TRBJ2-1, with no clear D. Germline values: CDR1 SNHLY, CDR2 FYNNEI. V was trimmed by 4 bases and J by 4 bases, leaving 14 bases between them. This CDR3 has 15 amino acids. CDR3 residues: CASSVGRAGYNEQFF. CDR3 in DNA: TGTGCCAGCAGTGTCGGCCGAGCAGGATACAATGAGCAGTTCTTC.

The chain joins TRBV28 to TRBJ2-1, with D perhaps TRBD2 (6 bases). The CDR3 extends over 16 amino acids. Germline V CDR1 and CDR2: MDHEN, SYDVKM. V dropped 5 bases and J dropped 6 bases, with 20 bases sitting between them. CDR3 DNA: TGTGCCAGCAGTCCCTGGGGGGTCTCGTCGGGCAATGAGCAGTTCTTC. Translated, it gives CASSPWGVSSGNEQFF.

The genes are TRBV4-2 and TRBJ2-7; D ambiguous. The V end lost 0 bases, the J end lost 0 bases, and 12 bases lay between the germline ends. This CDR3 is built from 16 residues. Germline loops: CDR1 LGHNA, CDR2 YNFKEQ. CDR3 nucleotides: TGTGCCAGCAGCCAAGACTTGCAGGCGTCCTCCTACGAGCAGTACTTC. Its translation is CASSQDLQASSYEQYF.

The chain combines TRBV3-1 with TRBJ1-2, with 7 nucleotides matching TRBD1. Germline V lookup: CDR1 LGHDT, CDR2 YNNKEL (reference sequence). This CDR3 has 13 amino acids. V was pared by 6 bases and J by 8 bases, with 9 bases of the junction left unmatched. The CDR3 DNA follows: TGTGCCAGCAGTTCACAGGGGACACGGGGCTACACCTTC. Residues: CASSSQGTRGYTF. Full variable domain (outside the CDR3, taken from reference TRBV3-1 and TRBJ1-2): DTAVSQTPKYLVTQMGNDKSIKCEQNLGHDTMYWYKQDSKKFLKIMFSYNNKELIINETVPNRFSPKSPDKAHLNLHINSLELGDSAVYFCASSSQGTRGYTFGSGTRLTVV.

V is TRBV6-5 and J is TRBJ1-1; 10 positions match TRBD1. This CDR3 has 17 residues. J lost 5 bases, V lost 6 bases, and 15 bases had no gene match. Looked up from germline, CDR1 is MNHEY and CDR2 is SVGAGI. CDR3 coding DNA: TGTGCCAGCAGCTACCACCTGGACAGGGGGAGTGCTACTGAAGCTTTCTTT. It yields the protein CASSYHLDRGSATEAFF.

This chain links TRBV12-3 or TRBV12-4 with TRBJ2-5; 7 positions agree with TRBD1. The length of the CDR3 is 14 residues. V gave up 7 bases and J gave up 11 bases; unmatched junction bases: 16. In DNA, the CDR3 is TGTGCCAGCACTCTATCGTACAGGGGTGAGGAGCAGTACTTC. Translated: CASTLSYRGEEQYF.

This clonotype was observed a few times. The rearrangement links TRBV7-2 to TRBJ2-1, with D uncertain. Trimming stripped 4 bases from V and 1 base from J, with 11 bases between. The CDR3 covers 15 residues. In germline, CDR1 is SGHTA, CDR2 FQGNSA. CDR3 region: CASSWPWRSYNEQFF. CDR3 bases: TGTGCCAGCAGCTGGCCATGGCGGTCCTACAATGAGCAGTTCTTC.

The table lists this clonotype with a few counts. The J gene is TRBJ2-3, the V gene TRBV20-1; D unresolved. V was trimmed by 3 bases and J by 6 bases, leaving 13 bases between them. From germline, CDR1 is DFQATT and CDR2 SNEGSKA (reference sequence). CDR3 size: 13 residues. The CDR3 DNA reads TGCAGTGCTAGTGCCGGCCCCGTGGATACGCAGTATTTT. Amino acids: CSASAGPVDTQYF.

The chain uses TRBV12-3 or TRBV12-4 and TRBJ1-1, with D unclear. V lost 1 base and J 11 bases, leaving 8 bases between the germline ends. This CDR3 spans 11 amino acids. CDR3 sequence reads: CASSLGWPAFF. CDR3 DNA: TGTGCCAGCAGTTTAGGGTGGCCGGCTTTCTTT.

This clonotype was detected only a few times. The V and J genes are TRBV28 and TRBJ2-7; TRBD2 matches 7 bases. The DNA matches TRBJ2-5 better at its end, which makes the J call doubtful. Germline CDR1 and CDR2: MDHEN and SYDVKM. The CDR3 runs 14 residues. The CDR3 DNA reads TGTGCCAGCAGATCCCCTAGGGAGGGCGAGACCCAGTACTTC. Amino acids: CASRSPREGETQYF.

V gene TRBV18 combines with J gene TRBJ1-2; no firm D call. CDR1 and CDR2 (germline): KGHSH, LQKENI. The CDR3 spans 13 residues. V was shortened by 3 bases and J by 6 bases, with 11 bases between the two germline ends. The chain's CDR3 is CASSPALLDGYTF. CDR3 nucleotide sequence: TGTGCCAGCTCACCGGCCCTATTGGATGGCTACACCTTC.

This clonotype was counted between two and nine times. This chain links TRBV15 with TRBJ1-4; the D is unclear. Germline lookup yields CDR1 LNHNV and CDR2 YYDKDF (reference sequence). V lost 4 bases, J lost 8 bases, and 11 bases lay in between. The CDR3 extends over 13 amino acids. This CDR3 reads CATSIDVWEKLFF. CDR3 nucleotides: TGTGCCACCAGCATCGACGTTTGGGAAAAACTGTTTTTT.